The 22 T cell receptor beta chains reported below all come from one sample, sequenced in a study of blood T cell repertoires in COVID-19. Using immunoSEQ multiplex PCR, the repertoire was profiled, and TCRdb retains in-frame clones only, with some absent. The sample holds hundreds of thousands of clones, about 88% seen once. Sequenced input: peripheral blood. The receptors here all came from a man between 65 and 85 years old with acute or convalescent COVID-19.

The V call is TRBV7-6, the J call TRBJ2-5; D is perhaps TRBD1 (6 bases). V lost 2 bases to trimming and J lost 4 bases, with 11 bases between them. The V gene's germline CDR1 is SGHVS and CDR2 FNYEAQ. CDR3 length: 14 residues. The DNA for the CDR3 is TGTGCCAGCAGCTTAATGGGGGCCATAGAGACCCAGTACTTC. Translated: CASSLMGAIETQYF.

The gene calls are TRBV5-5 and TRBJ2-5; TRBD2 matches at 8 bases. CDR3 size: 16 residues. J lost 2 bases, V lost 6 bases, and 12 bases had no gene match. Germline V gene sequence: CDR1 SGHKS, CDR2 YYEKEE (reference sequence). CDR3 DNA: TGTGCCAGCATCCCAACCCAGCTAGCGGGTCAAGAGACCCAGTACTTC. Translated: CASIPTQLAGQETQYF.

The CDR3 DNA reads TGTGCCAGTAGTTCGTGGACAGGGGGCTTCGGCACTGAAGCTTTCTTT. Translation: CASSSWTGGFGTEAFF. This sequence joins TRBV19 and TRBJ1-1; 11 nucleotides agree with TRBD1. J lost 4 bases, V lost 5 bases, and 9 bases had no gene match. The CDR3 is 16 residues long. Germline V gene lookup returns CDR1 LNHDA and CDR2 SQIVND (reference sequence).

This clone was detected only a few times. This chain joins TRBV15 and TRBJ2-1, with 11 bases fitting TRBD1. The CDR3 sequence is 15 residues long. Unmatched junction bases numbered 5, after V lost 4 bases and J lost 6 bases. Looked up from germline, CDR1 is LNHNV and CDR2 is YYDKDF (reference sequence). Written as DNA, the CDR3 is TGTGCCACCAGCACCCCGGGACAGGGGGTCAATGAGCAGTTCTTC. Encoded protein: CATSTPGQGVNEQFF.

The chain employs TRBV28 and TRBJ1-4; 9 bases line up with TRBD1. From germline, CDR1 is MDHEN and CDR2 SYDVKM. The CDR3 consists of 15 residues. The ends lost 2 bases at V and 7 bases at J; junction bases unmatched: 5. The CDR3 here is CASSLRGQGSEKLFF. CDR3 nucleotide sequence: TGTGCCAGCAGTTTAAGGGGACAGGGTAGTGAAAAACTGTTTTTT.

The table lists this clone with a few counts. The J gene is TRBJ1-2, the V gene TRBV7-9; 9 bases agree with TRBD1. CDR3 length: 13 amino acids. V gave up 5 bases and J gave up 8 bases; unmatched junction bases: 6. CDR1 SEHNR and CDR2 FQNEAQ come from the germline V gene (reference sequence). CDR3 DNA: TGTGCCAGCAGCGGAACAGGGGGCGCGGGCTACACCTTC. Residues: CASSGTGGAGYTF.

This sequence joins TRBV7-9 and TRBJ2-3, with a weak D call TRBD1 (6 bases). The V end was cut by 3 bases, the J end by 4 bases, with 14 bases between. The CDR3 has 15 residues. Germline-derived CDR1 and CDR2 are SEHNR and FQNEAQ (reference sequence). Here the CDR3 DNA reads TGTGCCAGCAGCTTTTCCAGGGGTGGGGCAGATACGCAGTATTTT. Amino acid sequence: CASSFSRGGADTQYF.

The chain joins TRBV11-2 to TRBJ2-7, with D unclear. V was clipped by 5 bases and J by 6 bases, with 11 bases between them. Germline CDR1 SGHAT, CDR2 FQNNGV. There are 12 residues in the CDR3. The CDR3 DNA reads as TGTGCCAGCAGCCCAGGCCTCTCCGAGCAGTACTTC. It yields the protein CASSPGLSEQYF.

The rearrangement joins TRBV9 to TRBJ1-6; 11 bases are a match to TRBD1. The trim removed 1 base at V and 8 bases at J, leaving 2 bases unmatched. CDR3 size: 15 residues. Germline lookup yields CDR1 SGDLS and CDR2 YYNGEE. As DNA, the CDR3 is TGTGCCAGCAGCGTATTGGGACAGGGGGATTCACCCCTCCACTTT. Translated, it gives CASSVLGQGDSPLHF.

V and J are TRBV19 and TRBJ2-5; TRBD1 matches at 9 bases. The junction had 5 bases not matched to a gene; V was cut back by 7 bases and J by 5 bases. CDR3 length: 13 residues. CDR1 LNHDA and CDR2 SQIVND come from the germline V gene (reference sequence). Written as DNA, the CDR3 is TGTGCCAGTACGGGGACAGGGTCGGAGACCCAGTACTTC. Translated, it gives CASTGTGSETQYF.

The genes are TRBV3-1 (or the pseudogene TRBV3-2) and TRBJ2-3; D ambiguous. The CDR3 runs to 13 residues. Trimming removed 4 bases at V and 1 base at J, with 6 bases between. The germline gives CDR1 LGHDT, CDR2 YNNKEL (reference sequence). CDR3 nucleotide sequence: TGTGCCAGCAGCCCCACAGGCACAGATACGCAGTATTTT. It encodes CASSPTGTDTQYF.

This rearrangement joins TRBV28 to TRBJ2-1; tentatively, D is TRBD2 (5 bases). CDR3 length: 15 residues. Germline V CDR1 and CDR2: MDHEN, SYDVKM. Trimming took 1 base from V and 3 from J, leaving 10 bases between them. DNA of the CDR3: TGTGCCAGCAGTTTATCGGGGAAAAACTACAATGAGCAGTTCTTC. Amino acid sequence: CASSLSGKNYNEQFF.

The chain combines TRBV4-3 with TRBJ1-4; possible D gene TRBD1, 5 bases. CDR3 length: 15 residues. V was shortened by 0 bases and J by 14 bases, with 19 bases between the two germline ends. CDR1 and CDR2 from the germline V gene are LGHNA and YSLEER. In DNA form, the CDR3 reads TGCGCCAGCAGCCAAGAGGCGATGGGGGGTGGTACGCTGTTTTTT. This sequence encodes CASSQEAMGGGTLFF.

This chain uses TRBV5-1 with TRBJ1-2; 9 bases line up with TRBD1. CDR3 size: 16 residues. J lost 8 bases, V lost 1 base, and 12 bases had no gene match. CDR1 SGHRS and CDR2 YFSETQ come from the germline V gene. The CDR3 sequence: CASSLQGTGRFGGYTF. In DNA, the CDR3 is TGCGCCAGCAGCTTGCAGGGGACAGGGAGATTTGGGGGCTACACCTTC.

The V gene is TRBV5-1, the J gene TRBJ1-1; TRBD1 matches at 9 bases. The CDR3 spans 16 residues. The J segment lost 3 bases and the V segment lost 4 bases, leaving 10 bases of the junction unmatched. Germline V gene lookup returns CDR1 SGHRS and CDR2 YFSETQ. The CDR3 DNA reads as TGCGCCAGCAGCCGTTCGACAGGGGGGGATGACACTGAAGCTTTCTTT. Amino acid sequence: CASSRSTGGDDTEAFF.

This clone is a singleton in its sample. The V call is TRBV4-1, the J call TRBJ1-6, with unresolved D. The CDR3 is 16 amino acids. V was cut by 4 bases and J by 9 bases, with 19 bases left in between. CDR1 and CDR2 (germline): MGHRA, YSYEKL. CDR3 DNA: TGCGCCAGCAGCCCCTCGACCGGGTCCTCTTTTTCACCCCTCCACTTT. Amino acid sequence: CASSPSTGSSFSPLHF.

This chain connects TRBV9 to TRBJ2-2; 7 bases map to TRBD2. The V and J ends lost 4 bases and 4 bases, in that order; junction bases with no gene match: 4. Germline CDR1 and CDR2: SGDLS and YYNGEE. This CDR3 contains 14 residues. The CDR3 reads CASSRGEPTGELFF. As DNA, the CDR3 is TGTGCCAGCAGCCGGGGGGAGCCCACCGGGGAGCTGTTTTTT.

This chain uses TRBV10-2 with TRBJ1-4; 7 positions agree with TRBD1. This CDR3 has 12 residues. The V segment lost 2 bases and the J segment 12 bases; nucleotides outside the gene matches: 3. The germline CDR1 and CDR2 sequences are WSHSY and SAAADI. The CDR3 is CASSETGTELFF. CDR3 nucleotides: TGCGCCAGCAGTGAGACCGGGACAGAACTGTTTTTT.

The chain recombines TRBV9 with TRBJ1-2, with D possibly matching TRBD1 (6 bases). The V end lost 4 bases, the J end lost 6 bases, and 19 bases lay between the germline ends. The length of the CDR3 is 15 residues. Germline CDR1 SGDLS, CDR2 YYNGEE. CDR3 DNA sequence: TGTGCCAGCAGCCCCGCCGTAGGGGGAAGTAATGGCTACACCTTC. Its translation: CASSPAVGGSNGYTF.

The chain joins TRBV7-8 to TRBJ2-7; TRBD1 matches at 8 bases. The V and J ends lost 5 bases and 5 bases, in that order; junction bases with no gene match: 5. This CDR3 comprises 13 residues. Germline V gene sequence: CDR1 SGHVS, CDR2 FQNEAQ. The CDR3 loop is CASSPTGVHEQYF. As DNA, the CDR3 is TGTGCCAGCAGCCCGACAGGGGTCCACGAGCAGTACTTC.

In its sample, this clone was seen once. In DNA form, the CDR3 reads TGCAGCGTTGGCCTAGCCCCCCGTCCAGATACGCAGTATTTT. Encoded protein: CSVGLAPRPDTQYF. This sequence joins TRBV29-1 and TRBJ2-3; TRBD2 is a possible D gene (5 bases). Germline loops: CDR1 SQVTM, CDR2 ANQGSEA. Trimming shortened V by 4 bases and J by 4 bases, and 15 bases separated the two germline ends. The CDR3 spans 14 residues.

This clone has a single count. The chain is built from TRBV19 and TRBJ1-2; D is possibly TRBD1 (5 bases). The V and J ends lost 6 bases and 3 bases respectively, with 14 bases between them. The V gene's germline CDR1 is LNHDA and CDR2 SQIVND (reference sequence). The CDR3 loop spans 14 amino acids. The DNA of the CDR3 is TGTGCCAGTAGGGCCCAGGGTAAGGACTATGGCTACACCTTC. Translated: CASRAQGKDYGYTF.